The 6 T cell receptor beta chains given below trace back to one sample, sequenced in a study of identical twins. MiXCR, applied by TCRdb to the 5' RACE reads, yields one record per CDR3 protein. Seen here are about 240,000 distinct CDR3 sequences, 7.5% observed once, and the top ten hold under 7%. The same sample was also studied in work on yellow fever vaccine responses in identical twins.

Sample: CD8+ T cells sorted from blood. These receptors all come from a woman between 18 and 29 years old in good health.

This clonotype has only a few counts. A clone one base away is much larger, so this may be a read error. J is TRBJ2-3 and V is TRBV20-1; 11 nucleotides agree with TRBD2. In germline, CDR1 is DFQATT, CDR2 SNEGSKA (reference sequence). The CDR3 has 16 amino acids. The CDR3 DNA is TGCAGTCCTAGGGACATACTAGCGGGAGAGGCCGATACGCAGTATTTT. Protein product: CSPRDILAGEADTQYF.

This clonotype was detected many times. The rearrangement joins TRBV20-1 to TRBJ2-7; 10 bases align to TRBD1. The V gene end was trimmed by 6 bases and the J gene end by 0 bases; junction bases not matched to a gene: 2. Germline V gene lookup returns CDR1 DFQATT and CDR2 SNEGSKA (reference sequence). The CDR3 totals 13 residues. As DNA, the CDR3 is TGCAGTGCGACAGGGGGCTTCTCCTACGAGCAGTACTTC. It encodes CSATGGFSYEQYF.

Many counts were recorded for this clonotype. The junction shows a germline mismatch at one end, possibly a read error. The chain has TRBV28 and TRBJ1-1, with TRBD1 matching 7 bases. The CDR3 runs 14 residues. Germline V gives CDR1 MDHEN, CDR2 SYDVKM. As DNA, the CDR3 is TGCGCCAGCAGCTCCTGGACAGGCAACACTGAAGCTTTCTTT. Its protein product is CASSSWTGNTEAFF.

The J gene is TRBJ2-1, the V gene TRBV6-1; a weak D match, TRBD2 (6 bases). Per the germline V gene, CDR1 is MNHNS and CDR2 is SASEGT. Trimming shortened V by 4 bases and J by 7 bases, and 14 bases separated the two germline ends. The CDR3 is 14 residues long. The CDR3 protein is CASSVGLLSNEQFF. In DNA, the CDR3 is TGTGCCAGCAGTGTCGGACTACTTTCGAATGAGCAGTTCTTC.

The chain links TRBV7-3 to TRBJ2-1, with a weak D call TRBD1 (6 bases). V was shortened by 3 bases and J by 9 bases, with 15 bases between the two germline ends. This CDR3 region has 14 residues. Germline V lookup: CDR1 SGHTA, CDR2 FQGTGA. CDR3 bases: TGTGCCAGCAGCTTCCGGGACACGAACCTTGAGCAGTTCTTC. Its translation is CASSFRDTNLEQFF.

This clonotype came up many times. The rearrangement uses TRBV12-3 or TRBV12-4 and TRBJ1-2; 9 bases agree with TRBD1. The CDR3 covers 15 residues. Trimming at V came to 6 bases and at J to 7 bases, leaving 12 bases not matched to a gene. As DNA, the CDR3 is TGTGCCAGCAGCCTACTACAGGGGGCGAATAGTGGCTACACCTTC. Its translation: CASSLLQGANSGYTF.